These 16 T cell receptor beta chains came from one sample sequenced in a study of cytomegalovirus exposure and HLA in healthy donors. PCR involved 60 Vbeta and 13 Jbeta primers. Profiling relied on immunoSEQ multiplex PCR, and the TCRdb table lists in-frame clones only, not all of them. The sample has over 150,000 clones, less than 80% seen once. Sequenced sample: PBMCs. The receptors shown here come from a man aged 35-49 years in good health and CMV-seronegative.

The chain combines TRBV19 with TRBJ2-1; 9 positions match TRBD1. After removal of 10 bases from V and 9 bases from J, the junction contained 7 bases not matched to a gene. The CDR3 runs to 12 residues. Germline V gives CDR1 LNHDA, CDR2 SQIVND (reference sequence). The CDR3 region is CATLQGAAEQFF. The CDR3 DNA sequence: TGTGCCACGTTACAGGGGGCGGCTGAGCAGTTCTTC.

The rearrangement joins TRBV10-3 to TRBJ2-3, with 8 bases identical to TRBD2. The trim removed 10 bases at V and 0 bases at J, leaving 9 bases unmatched. The CDR3 covers 15 residues. Looked up from germline, CDR1 is ENHRY and CDR2 is SYGVKD. The DNA for the CDR3 is TGTGCCACCAACCGCGGGGGGAAGAGCACAGATACGCAGTATTTT. Its protein is CATNRGGKSTDTQYF.

Details on this clone: A read error may account for a junction end that differs from germline. The rearrangement uses TRBV4-3 and TRBJ1-3; TRBD1 matches 8 bases. Germline CDR1 is LGHNA and CDR2 is YSLEER. The CDR3 consists of 16 residues. In nucleotides, the CDR3 is TGCGCCAGCAGTCAAGATAGGACAGGGCTTGGAAACACCATATATTTT. Protein product: CASSQDRTGLGNTIYF.

This sequence joins TRBV5-4 and TRBJ1-2; 8 bases align to TRBD1. Germline loops: CDR1 SGHNT, CDR2 YYREEE (reference sequence). J lost 8 bases, V lost 1 base, and 7 bases had no gene match. This CDR3 is 14 amino acids long. This CDR3 is CASSLRRGLGGYTF. The CDR3 DNA sequence: TGTGCCAGCAGCTTGCGCAGGGGGCTAGGGGGCTACACCTTC.

The V call is TRBV5-1, the J call TRBJ1-3; 8 nucleotides match TRBD1. J lost 4 bases, V lost 3 bases, and 15 bases had no gene match. The CDR3 has 18 residues. Germline V gene data show CDR1 as SGHRS and CDR2 as YFSETQ. CDR3 coding DNA: TGCGCCAGCAGCTGGGACAGGTTAAGAAGCCGGACGGGAAACACCATATATTTT. This translates into CASSWDRLRSRTGNTIYF.

The V gene is TRBV5-1, the J gene TRBJ2-1; 12 nucleotides line up with TRBD1. Germline V gives CDR1 SGHRS, CDR2 YFSETQ. J gave up 9 bases and V 1 base, and 8 bases lay outside the gene matches. The CDR3 sequence is 16 residues long. The CDR3 region is CASSLLGQGARGEQFF. CDR3 sequence (DNA): TGCGCCAGCAGCTTGTTGGGACAGGGGGCGCGGGGTGAGCAGTTCTTC.

The chain combines TRBV2 with TRBJ1-6; no definite D call. The CDR3 runs 15 residues. The V and J ends lost 7 bases and 0 bases respectively, with 10 bases between them. Germline V gives CDR1 SNHLY, CDR2 FYNNEI. CDR3: CASISLGSYNSPLHF. As DNA, the CDR3 is TGTGCCAGCATCAGTCTAGGCTCCTATAATTCACCCCTCCACTTT.

The chain is built from TRBV30 and TRBJ1-4; TRBD1 agrees at 9 bases. Germline-derived CDR1 and CDR2 are GTSNPN and SVGIG (reference sequence). The CDR3 has 15 amino acids. V shed 2 bases, J shed 7 bases, and the junction held 8 bases outside the gene matches. The CDR3 loop reads CAWSPKGQGGEKLFF. The CDR3 nucleotides are TGTGCCTGGAGTCCGAAGGGACAGGGTGGTGAAAAACTGTTTTTT.

The rearrangement uses TRBV5-1 and TRBJ1-2, with D possibly matching TRBD1 (6 bases). V lost 4 bases and J 4 bases, leaving 11 bases between the germline ends. The CDR3 length is 13 residues. The germline gives CDR1 SGHRS, CDR2 YFSETQ. As DNA, the CDR3 is TGCGCCAGCAGCGTCCTAGGGGGCTATGGCTACACCTTC. Amino acid sequence: CASSVLGGYGYTF.

The chain combines TRBV28 with TRBJ1-2; TRBD1 aligns across 7 bases. The CDR3 loop spans 15 amino acids. J gave up 3 bases and V 5 bases, and 9 bases lay outside the gene matches. CDR1 is MDHEN and CDR2 is SYDVKM in the germline V gene. DNA for the CDR3: TGTGCCAGCAGTCCCGAATATGACAGGGACTATGGCTACACCTTC. Amino acid sequence: CASSPEYDRDYGYTF.

The chain couples TRBV7-8 to TRBJ2-7; TRBD1 is a possible D gene (5 bases). V lost 4 bases, J lost 5 bases, and 21 bases lay in between. Germline V CDR1 and CDR2: SGHVS, FQNEAQ. The CDR3 has 16 residues. The CDR3 nucleotides read TGTGCCAGCAGCTCACCAACGTTTTCAGGGTTCCACGAGCAGTACTTC. Protein product: CASSSPTFSGFHEQYF.

J is TRBJ1-3 and V is TRBV6-1; tentative D call: TRBD1 (5 bases). The V end lost 7 bases, the J end lost 1 base, and 14 bases lay between the germline ends. Germline-derived CDR1 and CDR2 are MNHNS and SASEGT. There are 15 residues in the CDR3. CDR3 region: CASTLDNSSGNTIYF. In DNA, the CDR3 is TGTGCCAGCACCCTGGACAACTCTTCTGGAAACACCATATATTTT.

This clone turned up a few times. The chain links TRBV14 to TRBJ2-5; TRBD1 aligns across 9 bases. The CDR3 covers 14 residues. The V segment lost 4 bases and the J segment 7 bases; nucleotides outside the gene matches: 7. Germline V gene data show CDR1 as SGHDN and CDR2 as FVKESK. For the CDR3, the DNA is TGTGCCAGCAGCCCCGGGACAGGGATCGGGACCCAGTACTTC. As protein: CASSPGTGIGTQYF.

V gene TRBV15 combines with J gene TRBJ1-1; D is ambiguous. The length of the CDR3 is 13 residues. Germline V CDR1 and CDR2: LNHNV, YYDKDF (reference sequence). Trimming pared 0 bases from V and 6 bases from J, leaving 8 bases between. CDR3: CATSRDRASEAFF. The CDR3 nucleotides are TGTGCCACCAGCAGAGACCGCGCGTCTGAAGCTTTCTTT.

V gene TRBV7-9 combines with J gene TRBJ2-5; maybe TRBD1 (6 bases). Germline loops: CDR1 SEHNR, CDR2 FQNEAQ (reference sequence). The V and J ends lost 1 base and 5 bases respectively, with 17 bases between them. This CDR3 is built from 16 residues. The CDR3 DNA reads TGTGCCAGCAGCTTAGGGCCAGGGGTTTCAAGGGAGACCCAGTACTTC. It codes for CASSLGPGVSRETQYF.

This chain joins TRBV29-1 and TRBJ1-2, with 8 bases identical to TRBD1. Germline V CDR1 and CDR2: SQVTM, ANQGSEA. The CDR3 consists of 14 residues. V was clipped by 3 bases and J by 1 base; unmatched bases: 4. The CDR3 DNA reads as TGCAGCGTTGAGGCGACAGGGGATAACTATGGCTACACCTTC. It specifies CSVEATGDNYGYTF.